The 17 T cell receptor beta chains below all came from one sample that was sequenced in a study of T cells after yellow fever vaccination. TCRdb analysed the 5' RACE reads with MiXCR anew, one entry per CDR3 protein. This sample carries 200,000 to 300,000 distinct CDR3 sequences, about 3.7% of them seen once, and the ten largest clones take under 20%. The material was PBMCs, obtained 15 days after the yellow fever booster vaccination. The receptors derive from a man younger than 30 who received the YFV17D yellow fever vaccine.

This clonotype was picked up many times. The rearrangement links TRBV7-8 to TRBJ1-2; 8 bases line up with TRBD1. Germline-derived CDR1 and CDR2 are SGHVS and FQNEAQ. This CDR3 is built from 15 residues. The V gene end was trimmed by 4 bases and the J gene end by 5 bases; junction bases not matched to a gene: 9. CDR3: CASSSAGTGHYGYTF. The CDR3 DNA sequence: TGTGCCAGCAGCTCCGCCGGGACAGGTCATTATGGCTACACCTTC.

The chain links TRBV12-3 or TRBV12-4 to TRBJ2-6, with D uncertain. Trimming cost V 7 bases and J 0 bases, with 10 bases left between them. The CDR3 spans 15 residues. The CDR3 DNA reads TGTGCCAGCACCCCCGACAACTCTGGGGCCAACGTCCTGACTTTC. Amino acids: CASTPDNSGANVLTF.

V gene TRBV7-2 combines with J gene TRBJ1-5; D is unresolved. There are 14 residues in the CDR3. Germline V gene sequence: CDR1 SGHTA, CDR2 FQGNSA. V gave up 5 bases and J gave up 3 bases, with 11 bases separating them. CDR3 in amino acids: CASSQSGLNQPQHF. CDR3 coding DNA: TGTGCCAGCAGCCAAAGTGGGCTCAATCAGCCCCAGCATTTT. Filled out from reference TRBV7-2 and TRBJ1-5, the complete variable domain reads GAGVSQSPSNKVTEKGKDVELRCDPISGHTALYWYRQSLGQGLEFLIYFQGNSAPDKSGLPSDRFSAERTGGSVSTLTIQRTQQEDSAVYLCASSQSGLNQPQHFGDGTRLSIL.

Many counts were recorded for this clonotype. The V and J genes are TRBV20-1 and TRBJ1-3; D unresolved. V lost 0 bases and J 0 bases, leaving 9 bases between the germline ends. The germline CDR1 and CDR2 sequences are DFQATT and SNEGSKA (reference sequence). This CDR3 region has 15 residues. CDR3 bases: TGCAGTGCTAGAGATCGTACAGTCTCTGGAAACACCATATATTTT. It translates to CSARDRTVSGNTIYF.

This clonotype occurred a few times. V usage is TRBV4-3 and J usage is TRBJ2-2, with 13 bases matching TRBD2. This CDR3 is 19 amino acids long. V lost 0 bases and J lost 3; bases outside the gene matches: 7. CDR1 LGHNA and CDR2 YSLEER come from the germline V gene. The CDR3 spells CASSQDPPGLAGYTGELFF. CDR3 nucleotides: TGCGCCAGCAGCCAAGATCCCCCGGGACTAGCGGGATACACCGGGGAGCTGTTTTTT.

This clonotype has a count of ten or more. V gene TRBV20-1 combines with J gene TRBJ1-5; 7 bases match TRBD1. Germline loops: CDR1 DFQATT, CDR2 SNEGSKA (reference sequence). The V and J ends lost 0 bases and 7 bases, in that order; junction bases with no gene match: 3. The CDR3 has 13 residues. CDR3 loop: CSARDTGEQPQHF. CDR3 bases: TGCAGTGCTAGAGATACAGGGGAACAGCCCCAGCATTTT.

This clonotype was recorded at least ten times. This sequence joins TRBV4-2 and TRBJ2-1, with D unresolved. The CDR3 totals 15 residues. V lost 0 bases and J 0 bases, leaving 6 bases between the germline ends. CDR1 LGHNA and CDR2 YNFKEQ come from the germline V gene. CDR3 sequence: CASSQDASSYNEQFF. CDR3 nucleotides: TGTGCCAGCAGCCAAGACGCGAGCTCCTACAATGAGCAGTTCTTC.

The chain has TRBV18 and TRBJ1-1; TRBD1 might be the D (5 bases). CDR1 and CDR2 (germline): KGHSH, LQKENI. The length of the CDR3 is 15 residues. Trimming stripped 6 bases from V and 2 bases from J, with 16 bases between. The CDR3, as DNA: TGTGCCAGCTCCCCAGGGAGCTGGGGCAACACTGAAGCTTTCTTT. This codes for CASSPGSWGNTEAFF.

This clonotype was seen repeatedly, ten times or more. This rearrangement joins TRBV2 to TRBJ2-7; unclear D gene. The CDR3 is 13 residues long. V was shortened by 3 bases and J by 4 bases, with 10 bases between the two germline ends. The germline V gene encodes CDR1 SNHLY and CDR2 FYNNEI. Here the CDR3 DNA reads TGTGCCAGCAGTGAGGGATGGGGATACGAGCAGTACTTC. Translating it yields CASSEGWGYEQYF.

This clonotype was recorded at least ten times. The genes are TRBV20-1 and TRBJ2-3; possible D gene TRBD1, 6 bases. This CDR3 has 13 amino acids. V lost 4 bases, J lost 8 bases, and 16 bases lay in between. CDR1 and CDR2 from the germline V gene are DFQATT and SNEGSKA (reference sequence). The CDR3 nucleotides read TGCAGTGCTAACAGGGCCCTCTCCCGTACGCAGTATTTT. Translated, it gives CSANRALSRTQYF.

This clonotype was seen repeatedly, ten times or more. The genes are TRBV7-2 and TRBJ1-3; possibly TRBD1 for D (5 bases). The CDR3 is 16 amino acids. Germline loops: CDR1 SGHTA, CDR2 FQGNSA. The V end lost 5 bases, the J end lost 0 bases, and 14 bases lay between the germline ends. In DNA form, the CDR3 reads TGTGCCAGCAGCGAATTGGCCAGGGCCTCTGGAAACACCATATATTTT. Translating gives CASSELARASGNTIYF. The whole variable domain, remainder taken from reference TRBV7-2 and TRBJ1-3, is GAGVSQSPSNKVTEKGKDVELRCDPISGHTALYWYRQSLGQGLEFLIYFQGNSAPDKSGLPSDRFSAERTGGSVSTLTIQRTQQEDSAVYLCASSELARASGNTIYFGEGSWLTVV.

In this sample, this clonotype turned up many times. In nucleotides, the CDR3 is TGCAGCGTTGCGGGGACAGGGCAACAGCCCCAGCATTTT. It translates to CSVAGTGQQPQHF. V and J are TRBV29-1 and TRBJ1-5; 9 nucleotides align to TRBD1. Germline CDR1 reads SQVTM; CDR2 reads ANQGSEA. V gave up 4 bases and J gave up 7 bases; unmatched junction bases: 5. The CDR3 is made up of 13 amino acids.

In the case of this clonotype: A much larger clone lies a single base off, so this may be a read error. The chain couples TRBV11-2 to TRBJ2-3; D possibly uses TRBD1 or TRBD2 (6 bases each). Looked up from germline, CDR1 is SGHAT and CDR2 is FQNNGV. CDR3 length: 13 amino acids. The CDR3 spells CASSWGATDTQFF. As DNA, the CDR3 is TGTGCCAGCAGCTGGGGGGCCACGGATACGCAGTTTTTT.

This clonotype was picked up many times. The chain is built from TRBV4-3 and TRBJ1-1; 7 bases are a match to TRBD1. V shed 2 bases, J shed 3 bases, and the junction held 0 bases outside the gene matches. The germline CDR1 and CDR2 sequences are LGHNA and YSLEER. This CDR3 is built from 13 residues. CDR3 nucleotide sequence: TGCGCCAGCAGCCAAACAGGGGACACTGAAGCTTTCTTT. This gives the protein CASSQTGDTEAFF.

Many counts were recorded for this clonotype. The junction shows a germline mismatch at one end, possibly a read error. The V gene is TRBV20-1, the J gene TRBJ2-1; D is perhaps TRBD2 (5 bases). There are 11 residues in the CDR3. Germline assignment: CDR1 DFQATT and CDR2 SNEGSKA (reference sequence). CDR3 in amino acids: CSARADNEQFF. CDR3 coding DNA: TGCAGTGCCAGAGCGGACAATGAGCAGTTCTTC.

At least ten counts were recorded for this clonotype. V gene TRBV10-3 combines with J gene TRBJ2-3, with D possibly being TRBD2 (6 bases). The length of the CDR3 is 17 residues. Trimming cost V 6 bases and J 1 base, with 20 bases left between them. Germline V gives CDR1 ENHRY, CDR2 SYGVKD. The CDR3 region is CAIRGTLGVAGTDTQYF. The CDR3 region has the DNA TGTGCCATCAGAGGAACCTTGGGGGTAGCGGGCACAGATACGCAGTATTTT.

The table lists this clonotype with a few counts. The chain carries TRBV12-3 or TRBV12-4 and TRBJ1-1, with 9 nucleotides matching TRBD1. V shed 6 bases and J 5 bases; nucleotides not matched to a gene: 7. CDR3 size: 14 residues. The CDR3 region is CASSRQGVVTEAFF. The CDR3 bases are TGTGCCAGCAGCCGACAGGGGGTTGTAACTGAAGCTTTCTTT.